This T cell receptor (beta chain) is drawn from a study of cytomegalovirus exposure and HLA in healthy donors. The germline CDR1 and CDR2 sequences are SGHKS and YYEKEE (reference sequence). CDR3 length: 15 residues. The V end lost 4 bases, the J end lost 3 bases, and 16 bases lay between the germline ends. The PCR employed 60 Vbeta primers together with 13 Jbeta primers. The repertoire was sequenced with immunoSEQ multiplex PCR; TCRdb's copy has only in-frame clones and lacks some. The sample lists more than 110,000 clones, roughly 80% occurring once. The clonotype was recovered from a male donor in good health and CMV-seronegative. The chain is built from TRBV5-5 and TRBJ1-1, with D hard to call. The sequenced sample consisted of PBMCs. The CDR3 DNA sequence: TGTGCCAGCAGCCCTTGGGTCGGAGCCGACACTGAAGCTTTCTTT. It specifies CASSPWVGADTEAFF.